These 30 T cell receptor beta chains came from one sample sequenced in a study of blood T cell repertoires in COVID-19. Sequencing used immunoSEQ multiplex PCR; TCRdb keeps in-frame clones, though not all of them. The data contain some 65,000 clones, 74% of them singletons. The sequenced sample consisted of peripheral blood. These TCRs come from a woman of 80 years or more with acute or convalescent COVID-19.

V is TRBV4-1 and J is TRBJ2-1; no reliable D call. Trimming cost V 1 base and J 10 bases, with 14 bases left between them. CDR3 length: 14 residues. The germline gives CDR1 MGHRA, CDR2 YSYEKL. The CDR3 sequence is CASSQGLPVGEQFF. DNA of the CDR3: TGCGCCAGCAGCCAAGGACTCCCCGTCGGAGAGCAGTTCTTC.

V and J are TRBV27 and TRBJ2-1; 11 bases align to TRBD2. The germline gives CDR1 MNHEY, CDR2 SMNVEV (reference sequence). The V segment lost 2 bases and the J segment 6 bases; nucleotides outside the gene matches: 6. The CDR3 runs to 16 residues. This chain's CDR3 is CASSLSIAGGINEQFF. In nucleotides, the CDR3 is TGTGCCAGCAGTTTAAGTATAGCGGGAGGGATCAATGAGCAGTTCTTC.

The chain couples TRBV6-5 to TRBJ1-1, with D unclear. The germline CDR1 and CDR2 sequences are MNHEY and SVGAGI. The CDR3 consists of 16 residues. Trimming cost V 0 bases and J 1 base, with 12 bases left between them. CDR3 amino acids: CASSYSSIAANTEAFF. CDR3 nucleotides: TGTGCCAGCAGTTACTCCTCGATCGCGGCGAACACTGAAGCTTTCTTT.

The V call is TRBV19, the J call TRBJ1-5; D is uncertain. The ends were cut back, 3 bases at V and 6 bases at J, with 9 bases in the middle. Per the germline V gene, CDR1 is LNHDA and CDR2 is SQIVND (reference sequence). The CDR3 length is 13 residues. Here the CDR3 reads CASSIRTSQPQHF. CDR3 sequence (DNA): TGTGCCAGTAGTATCCGGACTTCTCAGCCCCAGCATTTT.

The J gene is TRBJ1-3, the V gene TRBV6-5; D is undetermined. The germline CDR1 and CDR2 sequences are MNHEY and SVGAGI. This CDR3 is 14 amino acids long. V lost 3 bases and J 0 bases, leaving 6 bases between the germline ends. The CDR3 sequence is CASSYLSSGNTIYF. The DNA for the CDR3 is TGTGCCAGCAGTTATCTGAGCTCTGGAAACACCATATATTTT.

The chain has TRBV6-2 or TRBV6-3 and TRBJ2-1, with TRBD1 matching 11 bases. With V trimmed by 5 bases and J by 0 bases, 6 bases remained unmatched. Germline CDR1 reads MNHEY; CDR2 reads SVGEGT. This CDR3 has 17 amino acids. Written as DNA, the CDR3 is TGTGCCAGCAGTCGGGACAGGGGGTACGGCTCCTACAATGAGCAGTTCTTC. Residues: CASSRDRGYGSYNEQFF.

The chain recombines TRBV19 with TRBJ2-2; 9 bases align to TRBD2. Germline V gene data show CDR1 as LNHDA and CDR2 as SQIVND (reference sequence). The trim removed 1 base at V and 5 bases at J, leaving 5 bases unmatched. This CDR3 is 16 amino acids long. The CDR3 bases are TGTGCCAGTAGTATAGGGCTAGCGGGACAAACCGGGGAGCTGTTTTTT. Residues: CASSIGLAGQTGELFF.

This clone was found a few times. The J gene is TRBJ1-6, the V gene TRBV5-1; perhaps TRBD1 as D (5 bases). V was cut by 0 bases and J by 10 bases, with 14 bases left in between. CDR3 length: 15 residues. CDR1 is SGHRS and CDR2 is YFSETQ in the germline V gene. As DNA, the CDR3 is TGCGCCAGCAGCTTGGAGGGGAGGGGAGGATCACCCCTCCACTTT. It codes for CASSLEGRGGSPLHF.

The V and J genes are TRBV11-2 and TRBJ1-2; D might be TRBD1 (5 bases). Germline lookup yields CDR1 SGHAT and CDR2 FQNNGV. V was pared by 2 bases and J by 5 bases, with 12 bases between. The CDR3 consists of 14 residues. The CDR3 DNA is TGTGCCAGCAGCTTATCGGGCAGGGCTTATGGCTACACCTTC. Its translation: CASSLSGRAYGYTF.

This chain connects TRBV6-6 to TRBJ1-1, with TRBD1 as a possible D gene (5 bases). CDR1 MNHNY and CDR2 SVGAGI come from the germline V gene (reference sequence). The CDR3 length is 14 residues. V was shortened by 8 bases and J by 0 bases, with 13 bases between the two germline ends. This CDR3 reads CASGDRSMNTEAFF. The DNA for the CDR3 is TGTGCCAGCGGTGACAGATCCATGAACACTGAAGCTTTCTTT.

The rearrangement uses TRBV11-3 and TRBJ2-3, with TRBD1 identical over 7 bases. CDR3 length: 16 amino acids. Trimming at V came to 5 bases and at J to 4 bases, leaving 12 bases not matched to a gene. Per the germline V gene, CDR1 is SGHNT and CDR2 is YENEEA. Here the CDR3 DNA reads TGTGCCAGCAGCCCCCGGCGTAGGGGGCGTTCAGATACGCAGTATTTT. Its protein product is CASSPRRRGRSDTQYF.

This clone was recorded a few times. J is TRBJ2-7 and V is TRBV5-6, with D perhaps TRBD2 (7 bases). CDR1 and CDR2 from the germline V gene are SGHDT and YYEEEE. V was trimmed by 0 bases and J by 7 bases, leaving 17 bases between them. This CDR3 region has 15 residues. The CDR3, as DNA: TGTGCCAGCAGCTTGGGGGGGGGACACCAAGTTGAGCAGTACTTC. This encodes CASSLGGGHQVEQYF.

The V gene is TRBV5-5, the J gene TRBJ1-1; D remains ambiguous. Trimming shortened V by 1 base and J by 0 bases, and 7 bases separated the two germline ends. This CDR3 contains 14 residues. CDR1 and CDR2 from the germline V gene are SGHKS and YYEKEE (reference sequence). As DNA, the CDR3 is TGTGCCAGCAGCTTGCAGATGATGAACACTGAAGCTTTCTTT. This translates into CASSLQMMNTEAFF. The variable domain in full, with the rest retrieved from reference TRBV5-5 and TRBJ1-1, is DAGVTQSPTHLIKTRGQQVTLRCSPISGHKSVSWYQQVLGQGPQFIFQYYEKEERGRGNFPDRFSARQFPNYSSELNVNALLLGDSALYLCASSLQMMNTEAFFGQGTRLTVV.

This clone was counted once. The chain carries TRBV6-5 and TRBJ2-2; no clear D gene. V lost 8 bases and J lost 0, with 10 bases in between. The CDR3 has 14 amino acids. Germline values: CDR1 MNHEY, CDR2 SVGAGI. As DNA, the CDR3 is TGTGCCAGCTGTTCGACAACGAACACCGGGGAGCTGTTTTTT. It encodes CASCSTTNTGELFF.

The chain recombines TRBV19 with TRBJ2-3; D not resolved. Per germline, CDR1 LNHDA and CDR2 SQIVND (reference sequence). The CDR3 extends over 13 amino acids. V shed 1 base and J shed 1 base, with 3 bases lying between them. Here the CDR3 reads CASSIAGTDTQYF. The CDR3 DNA reads TGTGCCAGTAGTATAGCTGGCACAGATACGCAGTATTTT.

J is TRBJ2-5 and V is TRBV7-9; D is perhaps TRBD2 (5 bases). V shed 1 base and J shed 1 base, with 16 bases lying between them. Germline CDR1 and CDR2: SEHNR and FQNEAQ (reference sequence). The CDR3 runs 17 residues. This chain's CDR3 is CASSLVTWLEAQETQYF. The CDR3 nucleotides are TGTGCCAGCAGCTTAGTGACGTGGCTGGAGGCCCAAGAGACCCAGTACTTC.

The genes are TRBV6-5 and TRBJ1-1, with a weak D call TRBD1 (5 bases). CDR1 and CDR2 from the germline V gene are MNHEY and SVGAGI. Trimming cost V 2 bases and J 5 bases, with 12 bases left between them. The CDR3 is 14 amino acids. CDR3: CASSYSQGRTEAFF. The CDR3 DNA follows: TGTGCCAGCAGTTACAGCCAGGGAAGAACTGAAGCTTTCTTT.

The chain carries TRBV12-3 or TRBV12-4 and TRBJ2-7, with TRBD2 as a possible D gene (5 bases). This CDR3 is 13 amino acids long. V dropped 2 bases and J dropped 5 bases, with 10 bases sitting between them. For the CDR3, the DNA is TGTGCCAGCAGTTTACTAGCCAAAGACGAGCAGTACTTC. It translates to CASSLLAKDEQYF.

This clone has a handful of counts. V is TRBV2 and J is TRBJ2-7, with D possibly being TRBD2 (7 bases). V lost 6 bases to trimming and J lost 11 bases, with 11 bases between them. This CDR3 has 10 amino acids. The V gene's germline CDR1 is SNHLY and CDR2 FYNNEI. DNA of the CDR3: TGTGCCAGCAGGAAAGGGGGGGAGTACTTC. Amino acids: CASRKGGEYF. Complete variable domain (other parts from reference TRBV2 and TRBJ2-7): EPEVTQTPSHQVTQMGQEVILRCVPISNHLYFYWYRQILGQKVEFLVSFYNNEISEKSEIFDDQFSVERPDGSNFTLKIRSTKLEDSAMYFCASRKGGEYFGPGTRLTVT.

J is TRBJ2-3 and V is TRBV4-3; 9 bases match TRBD2. Per the germline V gene, CDR1 is LGHNA and CDR2 is YSLEER. CDR3 length: 19 residues. V gave up 0 bases and J gave up 0 bases; unmatched junction bases: 10. The chain's CDR3 is CASSQDGRGAGGSTDTQYF. The CDR3, as DNA: TGCGCCAGCAGCCAAGATGGGAGGGGAGCGGGAGGTAGCACAGATACGCAGTATTTT.

The chain recombines TRBV5-1 with TRBJ1-1; D perhaps matches TRBD1 (6 bases). V shed 1 base and J shed 4 bases, with 11 bases lying between them. CDR1 is SGHRS, CDR2 YFSETQ, per germline. The CDR3 has 14 residues. The CDR3: CASSLSGGRTEAFF. The CDR3 coding sequence is TGCGCCAGCAGCTTGTCGGGGGGCCGCACTGAAGCTTTCTTT.

J is TRBJ2-1 and V is TRBV11-3; D unresolved. Germline lookup yields CDR1 SGHNT and CDR2 YENEEA. This CDR3 region has 13 residues. V was clipped by 1 base and J by 9 bases, with 10 bases between them. The CDR3 here is CASSLAPSSEQFF. CDR3 nucleotide sequence: TGTGCCAGCAGCTTAGCCCCATCCAGTGAGCAGTTCTTC.

The V call is TRBV4-2, the J call TRBJ1-5; 11 bases fit TRBD1. From germline, CDR1 is LGHNA and CDR2 YNFKEQ. The ends lost 4 bases at V and 4 bases at J; junction bases unmatched: 9. CDR3 length equals 17 residues. CDR3 sequence: CASSPQDRGLGNQPQHF. CDR3 sequence (DNA): TGTGCCAGCAGCCCTCAGGACAGGGGGCTTGGTAATCAGCCCCAGCATTTT.

This clone appeared once. The V gene is TRBV5-6, the J gene TRBJ2-1; 15 bases are a match to TRBD2. J lost 3 bases, V lost 3 bases, and 10 bases had no gene match. Germline assignment: CDR1 SGHDT and CDR2 YYEEEE. This CDR3 comprises 19 residues. Written as DNA, the CDR3 is TGTGCCAGCAGCTATCCGGGACTAGCGGGAGGCTCCAACTACAATGAGCAGTTCTTC. Protein product: CASSYPGLAGGSNYNEQFF.

This clone has just one count. V and J are TRBV6-4 and TRBJ2-2; unclear D gene. Germline V gene lookup returns CDR1 MRHNA and CDR2 SNTAGT. The CDR3 is 14 residues long. V lost 6 bases, J lost 1 base, and 9 bases lay in between. The CDR3 loop reads CASSSLLNTGELFF. The CDR3 bases are TGTGCCAGCAGCTCTCTATTGAACACCGGGGAGCTGTTTTTT.

V gene TRBV15 combines with J gene TRBJ2-5; TRBD1 agrees at 8 bases. V shed 3 bases and J 5 bases; nucleotides not matched to a gene: 2. The CDR3 extends over 13 amino acids. CDR1 and CDR2 from the germline V gene are LNHNV and YYDKDF (reference sequence). The CDR3 bases are TGTGCCACCAGCAGGGGACAGGTGGAGACCCAGTACTTC. This translates into CATSRGQVETQYF.

CDR3 sequence: CASSPSGRADTEAFF. The CDR3 coding sequence is TGTGCCAGCAGCCCCAGCGGAAGGGCCGATACTGAAGCTTTCTTT. J is TRBJ1-1 and V is TRBV4-2; no firm D call. The CDR3 covers 15 residues. V lost 4 bases, J lost 5 bases, and 17 bases lay in between. From germline, CDR1 is LGHNA and CDR2 YNFKEQ.

This clone has more than one count but fewer than ten. V usage is TRBV5-1 and J usage is TRBJ2-7; no clear D gene. The CDR3 runs to 12 residues. Germline V CDR1 and CDR2: SGHRS, YFSETQ. V shed 2 bases and J shed 7 bases, with 10 bases lying between them. This CDR3 reads CASSFASYEQYF. The CDR3 DNA is TGCGCCAGCAGCTTCGCTAGTTATGAGCAGTACTTC. Using reference TRBV5-1 and TRBJ2-7 for the parts outside the CDR3, the full variable domain is KAGVTQTPRYLIKTRGQQVTLSCSPISGHRSVSWYQQTPGQGLQFLFEYFSETQRNKGNFPGRFSGRQFSNSRSEMNVSTLELGDSALYLCASSFASYEQYFGPGTRLTVT.

The chain has TRBV28 and TRBJ1-5; D might be TRBD1 (5 bases). V gave up 6 bases and J gave up 2 bases, with 23 bases separating them. CDR3 length: 18 amino acids. Germline V gene data show CDR1 as MDHEN and CDR2 as SYDVKM. The CDR3 loop reads CASRTPGLGVRGNQPQHF. CDR3 nucleotide sequence: TGTGCCAGCAGAACCCCGGGCCTAGGGGTCAGGGGCAATCAGCCCCAGCATTTT.

This clone was observed a few times. The chain couples TRBV7-2 to TRBJ1-2; no firm D call. Germline V gene sequence: CDR1 SGHTA, CDR2 FQGNSA. The V gene lost 5 bases and the J gene lost 6 bases, with 16 bases spanning the gap. The CDR3 runs 14 residues. The CDR3 DNA sequence: TGTGCCAGCAGCCAGCTGCCGTCGGGGAATGGCTACACCTTC. Translating it yields CASSQLPSGNGYTF.